This entry lists 21 T cell receptor beta chains sequenced from one sample in a study of T cell responses to AZD1222 COVID-19 vaccine. Libraries were prepared by immunoSEQ multiplex PCR; TCRdb keeps only in-frame clonotypes and omits some of them. The sample has around 130,000 clones; 75% to 95% are singletons. This material consisted of peripheral blood, taken 28 days after the second dose of the MenACWY control vaccine. Every receptor here comes from an adult who received the MenACWY meningococcal vaccine as a control.

As to this clone: The same CDR3 can be traced to other DNA sequences in this sample. CDR3 amino acids: CASSEALVAGGPSTGELFF. The CDR3 nucleotides are TGTGCCAGCAGTGAAGCGCTGGTAGCGGGAGGGCCGAGTACCGGGGAGCTGTTTTTT. The chain carries TRBV6-1 and TRBJ2-2; 11 nucleotides align to TRBD2. The CDR3 is 19 amino acids. Germline lookup yields CDR1 MNHNS and CDR2 SASEGT. The J segment lost 5 bases and the V segment lost 0 bases, leaving 11 bases of the junction unmatched.

V gene TRBV14 combines with J gene TRBJ1-2, with TRBD1 as a possible D gene (6 bases). Germline V gene data show CDR1 as SGHDN and CDR2 as FVKESK. There are 13 residues in the CDR3. V was pared by 5 bases and J by 8 bases, with 15 bases between. CDR3 bases: TGTGCCAGCAGCGATCAAACAGGGATCGGCTACACCTTC. Protein: CASSDQTGIGYTF.

The chain couples TRBV5-1 to TRBJ2-7; D is unclear. The CDR3 sequence is 17 residues long. V lost 4 bases and J 2 bases, leaving 22 bases between the germline ends. CDR1 is SGHRS and CDR2 is YFSETQ in the germline V gene. The CDR3 DNA reads TGCGCCAGCAGCCCTCACGCAAAGATCCAAGACGCCTACGAGCAGTACTTC. Protein product: CASSPHAKIQDAYEQYF.

The rearrangement links TRBV7-2 to TRBJ2-1, with unresolved D. This CDR3 region has 11 residues. The germline gives CDR1 SGHTA, CDR2 FQGNSA. V shed 4 bases and J shed 8 bases, with 6 bases lying between them. CDR3 in amino acids: CASSSVDEQFF. The CDR3 DNA is TGTGCCAGCAGCTCGGTCGATGAGCAGTTCTTC.

The chain is built from TRBV7-9 and TRBJ2-1; 9 bases fit TRBD2. Germline-derived CDR1 and CDR2 are SEHNR and FQNEAQ (reference sequence). The CDR3 is 19 residues long. With 5 bases clipped from V and 7 bases from J, the junction kept 21 bases outside the gene matches. The CDR3 DNA reads as TGTGCCAGCAGCGCACAGCCGGGCTTGTTGCGGGAGGGCTATAATGAGCAGTTCTTC. This sequence encodes CASSAQPGLLREGYNEQFF.

The J gene is TRBJ1-2, the V gene TRBV5-1, with a weak D call TRBD1 (6 bases). V was trimmed by 1 base and J by 7 bases, leaving 11 bases between them. The V gene's germline CDR1 is SGHRS and CDR2 YFSETQ. This CDR3 comprises 13 residues. As DNA, the CDR3 is TGCGCCAGCAGCTTGTCAGGGGAACCTGGCTACACCTTC. Translating it yields CASSLSGEPGYTF.

The genes are TRBV2 and TRBJ2-5; D perhaps matches TRBD1 (5 bases). This CDR3 contains 15 residues. The germline V and J ends were trimmed by 3 bases and 7 bases, with 18 bases remaining between them. Germline V gene data show CDR1 as SNHLY and CDR2 as FYNNEI. The CDR3 spells CASSDPGAAAGTQYF. CDR3 coding DNA: TGTGCCAGCAGTGACCCTGGGGCTGCCGCCGGGACCCAGTACTTC.

The chain joins TRBV9 to TRBJ2-7; D gene unclear. V was pared by 4 bases and J by 0 bases, with 11 bases between. This CDR3 is 14 amino acids long. The germline CDR1 and CDR2 sequences are SGDLS and YYNGEE. The CDR3 coding sequence is TGTGCCAGCAGCAAGACGACAAACTCCTACGAGCAGTACTTC. Protein product: CASSKTTNSYEQYF.

The rearrangement joins TRBV5-4 to TRBJ2-6; no firm D call. This CDR3 has 11 amino acids. The V end lost 6 bases, the J end lost 4 bases, and 2 bases lay between the germline ends. Germline-derived CDR1 and CDR2 are SGHNT and YYREEE (reference sequence). The CDR3 region is CASTGANVLTF. DNA for the CDR3: TGTGCCAGCACCGGGGCCAACGTCCTGACTTTC.

This chain uses TRBV7-8 with TRBJ2-7; 9 bases match TRBD1. Germline-derived CDR1 and CDR2 are SGHVS and FQNEAQ. Unmatched junction bases numbered 5, after V lost 0 bases and J lost 2 bases. This CDR3 comprises 16 residues. The CDR3 is CASSLAGRTGAYEQYF. In DNA form, the CDR3 reads TGTGCCAGCAGCTTAGCGGGGCGGACAGGGGCCTACGAGCAGTACTTC.

V usage is TRBV19 and J usage is TRBJ1-3, with D tentatively TRBD1 (5 bases). Looked up from germline, CDR1 is LNHDA and CDR2 is SQIVND (reference sequence). Trimming took 2 bases from V and 1 from J, leaving 15 bases between them. The CDR3 extends over 17 amino acids. Here the CDR3 reads CASSILKGDGSGNTIYF. The CDR3 nucleotides are TGTGCCAGTAGTATACTAAAAGGGGACGGATCTGGAAACACCATATATTTT.

The rearrangement joins TRBV5-1 to TRBJ2-5; possible D gene TRBD2, 6 bases. Germline CDR1 is SGHRS and CDR2 is YFSETQ. The CDR3 is 13 residues long. The V gene lost 4 bases and the J gene lost 1 base, with 8 bases spanning the gap. This CDR3 is CASSVAVQETQYF. The CDR3 bases are TGCGCCAGCAGCGTAGCGGTCCAAGAGACCCAGTACTTC.

The rearrangement links TRBV7-9 to TRBJ2-2, with a tentative D call TRBD2 (6 bases). This CDR3 has 15 residues. Germline V gene data show CDR1 as SEHNR and CDR2 as FQNEAQ (reference sequence). The CDR3 coding sequence is TGTGCTGCCCGGAGGGGCAACGCGAACACCGGGGAGCTGTTTTTT. This codes for CAARRGNANTGELFF.

This clone was recorded a few times. Here the CDR3 reads CASSLGTDRGFGYTF. As DNA, the CDR3 is TGCGCCAGCAGCTTAGGGACGGACAGGGGGTTTGGCTACACCTTC. This rearrangement joins TRBV5-1 to TRBJ1-2; 10 nucleotides align to TRBD1. Germline V gene lookup returns CDR1 SGHRS and CDR2 YFSETQ. J gave up 7 bases and V 2 bases, and 8 bases lay outside the gene matches. The CDR3 has 15 residues.

The CDR3: CASSFGQVYNSPLHF. The CDR3 DNA is TGTGCCAGCAGCTTCGGACAGGTTTATAATTCACCCCTCCACTTT. This rearrangement joins TRBV7-9 to TRBJ1-6; TRBD1 agrees at 7 bases. The ends lost 3 bases at V and 4 bases at J; junction bases unmatched: 3. The CDR3 sequence is 15 residues long. Germline V lookup: CDR1 SEHNR, CDR2 FQNEAQ (reference sequence).

The V call is TRBV10-1, the J call TRBJ1-2; 10 bases agree with TRBD1. The CDR3 sequence is 13 residues long. Germline values: CDR1 WNHNN, CDR2 SYGVQD (reference sequence). V shed 5 bases, J shed 6 bases, and the junction held 3 bases outside the gene matches. CDR3 sequence: CASSPGQGHGYTF. CDR3 coding DNA: TGCGCCAGCAGTCCGGGACAGGGGCATGGCTACACCTTC.

The rearrangement joins TRBV28 to TRBJ1-2; TRBD1 matches at 9 bases. Germline CDR1 reads MDHEN; CDR2 reads SYDVKM. Trimming at V came to 5 bases and at J to 4 bases, leaving 11 bases not matched to a gene. This CDR3 has 16 residues. CDR3 residues: CASSRRPGQGIYGYTF. The CDR3 bases are TGTGCCAGCAGTCGCCGACCGGGACAGGGCATCTATGGCTACACCTTC.

This chain joins TRBV28 and TRBJ2-1; the match to TRBD2 covers 8 bases. Looked up from germline, CDR1 is MDHEN and CDR2 is SYDVKM. CDR3 length equals 13 residues. V gave up 5 bases and J gave up 10 bases; unmatched junction bases: 7. The CDR3 loop reads CASSPSSGHEQFF. CDR3 in DNA: TGTGCCAGCAGTCCATCTAGCGGGCACGAGCAGTTCTTC.

V gene TRBV7-8 combines with J gene TRBJ2-3; 9 bases agree with TRBD1. The ends lost 4 bases at V and 1 base at J; junction bases unmatched: 9. Germline CDR1 is SGHVS and CDR2 is FQNEAQ. The CDR3 sequence is 17 residues long. The CDR3 loop reads CASSSYRGQSRTDTQYF. CDR3 coding DNA: TGTGCCAGCAGCTCCTACAGGGGGCAGAGTCGCACAGATACGCAGTATTTT.

This clone was seen a single time. V and J are TRBV7-3 and TRBJ1-6, with 8 bases identical to TRBD1. The CDR3 consists of 15 residues. The germline V gene has CDR1 SGHTA and CDR2 FQGTGA. The ends lost 5 bases at V and 7 bases at J; junction bases unmatched: 7. The CDR3 DNA sequence: TGTGCCAGCAGCACAGGACAGGGTGGCAATTCACCCCTCCACTTT. Protein product: CASSTGQGGNSPLHF.

The rearrangement links TRBV13 to TRBJ1-6; TRBD1 matches 8 bases. V was clipped by 4 bases and J by 8 bases; unmatched bases: 7. There are 15 residues in the CDR3. Germline values: CDR1 PRHDT, CDR2 FYEKMQ (reference sequence). CDR3 coding DNA: TGTGCCAGCAGCTCGAGGCGACAGGGGCATTCACCCCTCCACTTT. This sequence encodes CASSSRRQGHSPLHF.